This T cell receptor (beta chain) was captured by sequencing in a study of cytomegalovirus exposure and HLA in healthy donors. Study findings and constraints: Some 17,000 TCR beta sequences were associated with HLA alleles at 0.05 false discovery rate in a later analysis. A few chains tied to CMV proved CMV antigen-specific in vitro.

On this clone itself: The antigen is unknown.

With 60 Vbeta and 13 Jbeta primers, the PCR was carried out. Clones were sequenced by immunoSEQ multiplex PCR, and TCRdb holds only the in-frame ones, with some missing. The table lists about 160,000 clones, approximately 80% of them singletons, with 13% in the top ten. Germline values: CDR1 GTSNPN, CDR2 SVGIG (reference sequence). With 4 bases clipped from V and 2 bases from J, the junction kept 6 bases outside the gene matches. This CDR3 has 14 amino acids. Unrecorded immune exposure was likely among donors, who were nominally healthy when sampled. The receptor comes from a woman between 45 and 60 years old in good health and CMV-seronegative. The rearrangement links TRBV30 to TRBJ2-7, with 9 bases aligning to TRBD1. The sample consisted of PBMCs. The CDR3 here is CAWIAGQGPYEQYF. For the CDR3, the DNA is TGTGCCTGGATTGCAGGACAGGGGCCCTACGAGCAGTACTTC. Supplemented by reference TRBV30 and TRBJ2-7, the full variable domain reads SQTIHQWPATLVQPVGSPLSLECTVEGTSNPNLYWYRQAAGRGLQLLFYSVGIGQISSEVPQNLSASRPQDRQFILSSKKLLLSDSGFYLCAWIAGQGPYEQYFGPGTRLTVT.